The next 10 T cell receptor beta chains were all read from a single sample in a study of T cells in Graves' hyperthyroidism and ophthalmopathy (dated by TCRdb to the late 2010s). The library was prepared using multiplex PCR. TCRdb records Illumina HiSeq 2000 as the sequencer. TCR beta CDR3 regions were amplified from RNA transcripts. A first-round RT-PCR of the TCR CDR3 used the HTBI primer set with the Qiagen OneStep RT-PCR kit. The public reads were run again by TCRdb, first through fastp at Q25 and then through MiXCR, and only productive beta chains were kept. All rows with the same CDR3 protein become a single entry with the most common DNA and genes. The sample data list roughly 800,000 distinct CDR3 sequences, and roughly 37% of these were observed just once. 8% to 9% of the sample comes from the top ten. The sample taken for sequencing was blood. These TCRs come from a man aged 18-30 years with Graves' hyperthyroidism.

The V call is TRBV7-8, the J call TRBJ1-1, with D unclear. Germline CDR1 reads SGHVS; CDR2 reads FQNEAQ. CDR3 length equals 13 residues. Trimming cost V 5 bases and J 7 bases, with 14 bases left between them. The CDR3 reads CASSPLDQHEAFF. CDR3 sequence (DNA): TGTGCCAGCAGCCCCTTGGACCAACATGAAGCTTTCTTT.

In DNA form, the CDR3 reads TGTGCCAGCAGCCCGACAGGGGGTGATCAGCCCCAGCATTTT. This codes for CASSPTGGDQPQHF. V usage is TRBV7-2 and J usage is TRBJ1-5, with 9 bases fitting TRBD1. The CDR3 loop spans 14 amino acids. Trimming at V came to 5 bases and at J to 5 bases, leaving 4 bases not matched to a gene. Germline CDR1 SGHTA, CDR2 FQGNSA.

The chain carries TRBV10-3 and TRBJ2-5; 12 bases map to TRBD1. Losses at the gene ends were 10 bases for V and 5 bases for J; bases not matched to a gene: 5. Germline loops: CDR1 ENHRY, CDR2 SYGVKD. The CDR3 contains 13 residues. CDR3 in DNA: TGTGCCACCGGGACAGGGGGCCAGGAGACCCAGTACTTC. Amino acids: CATGTGGQETQYF.

In its sample, this clonotype was seen a few times. The V gene is TRBV10-3, the J gene TRBJ1-5, with 7 nucleotides matching TRBD1. Germline CDR1 ENHRY, CDR2 SYGVKD. This CDR3 region has 13 residues. After removal of 6 bases from V and 14 bases from J, the junction contained 13 bases not matched to a gene. CDR3 amino acids: CAIREEDRAYEHF. CDR3 nucleotide sequence: TGTGCCATCAGAGAAGAAGACAGGGCCTACGAGCATTTT.

This rearrangement joins TRBV11-2 to TRBJ1-1, with TRBD1 matching over 7 bases. The germline gives CDR1 SGHAT, CDR2 FQNNGV. CDR3 size: 15 residues. Trimming took 3 bases from V and 3 from J; bases not matched to a gene: 7. The CDR3 sequence: CASSFRYRGHTEAFF. The DNA for the CDR3 is TGTGCCAGCAGCTTCCGTTACAGGGGCCACACTGAAGCTTTCTTT.

This clonotype was seen a handful of times. J is TRBJ2-2 and V is TRBV7-9; D ambiguous. CDR3 length equals 11 residues. In germline, CDR1 is SEHNR, CDR2 FQNEAQ (reference sequence). V was pared by 8 bases and J by 6 bases, with 7 bases between. The CDR3 sequence: CASARPGELFF. The CDR3 DNA follows: TGTGCCAGCGCCCGGCCCGGGGAGCTGTTTTTT.

This chain joins TRBV5-1 and TRBJ2-2, with D perhaps TRBD1 (6 bases). V shed 0 bases and J shed 6 bases, with 18 bases lying between them. Germline lookup yields CDR1 SGHRS and CDR2 YFSETQ. This CDR3 contains 17 residues. This CDR3 is CASSLAQGWGNAGELFF. The CDR3 DNA follows: TGCGCCAGCAGCTTGGCACAGGGATGGGGAAATGCCGGGGAGCTGTTTTTT. The full variable domain, in which reference TRBV5-1 and TRBJ2-2 provide the parts outside the CDR3, is KAGVTQTPRYLIKTRGQQVTLSCSPISGHRSVSWYQQTPGQGLQFLFEYFSETQRNKGNFPGRFSGRQFSNSRSEMNVSTLELGDSALYLCASSLAQGWGNAGELFFGEGSRLTVL.

This clonotype was found many times. This chain uses TRBV9 with TRBJ1-5; possibly TRBD1 for D (5 bases). CDR1 and CDR2 from the germline V gene are SGDLS and YYNGEE. CDR3 length: 14 amino acids. Trimming pared 4 bases from V and 8 bases from J, leaving 16 bases between. For the CDR3, the DNA is TGTGCCAGCAGCATGGGGGGTGGAGGGGAGCCCCAGCATTTT. Translating it yields CASSMGGGGEPQHF.

V usage is TRBV29-1 and J usage is TRBJ1-2, with D possibly being TRBD1 (5 bases). The V and J ends lost 3 bases and 6 bases respectively, with 14 bases between them. Germline V gene data show CDR1 as SQVTM and CDR2 as ANQGSEA. The CDR3 spans 13 residues. The CDR3 nucleotides are TGCAGCGTTGAGGCGGGGGGAGTCGATGGCTACACCTTC. Its translation is CSVEAGGVDGYTF.

This chain links TRBV4-1 with TRBJ1-6; possible D gene TRBD1, 5 bases. Deletions cut 0 bases from V and 10 bases from J, with 7 bases between. Germline assignment: CDR1 MGHRA and CDR2 YSYEKL. The CDR3 runs to 13 residues. The CDR3 DNA is TGCGCCAGCAGCCAAGAGCACAGGTCACCCCTCCACTTT. Its translation: CASSQEHRSPLHF.